The 9 T cell receptor beta chains below all came from one sample that was sequenced in a study of human T cells and chemical hapten exposure. Time point here: patch test 3, about 24 weeks after DPC sensitization. Treatment specified: therapeutic diphenylcyclopropenone sensitization with weekly scalp DPC. TCRdb passed the RACE reads through MiXCR, listing each CDR3 protein once. Of around 70,000 distinct CDR3 sequences in the sample, around 10% were seen once. The sample was whole blood, taken in connection with sensitization to the hapten diphenylcyclopropenone (DPC). The receptor source for this set is a woman in her forties or fifties with alopecia areata. Some clones in this sample may be carry-over from other donors' samples.

This clonotype has a count of ten or more. CDR3 nucleotide sequence: TGTGCCAGCAGCTCGACCCGTGTCACCGGGGAGCTGTTTTTT. Its translation is CASSSTRVTGELFF. The chain recombines TRBV7-9 with TRBJ2-2; D call uncertain. V was shortened by 4 bases and J by 4 bases, with 10 bases between the two germline ends. The CDR3 consists of 14 residues. Germline-derived CDR1 and CDR2 are SEHNR and FQNEAQ (reference sequence).

This clonotype was seen many times. The chain joins TRBV10-2 to TRBJ1-6; D is uncertain. Per germline, CDR1 WSHSY and CDR2 SAAADI. V gave up 2 bases and J gave up 6 bases, with 11 bases separating them. The CDR3 has 15 amino acids. CDR3 bases: TGCGCCAGCAGTGAGGTGGCCTGGGGTAATTCACCCCTCCACTTT. Translating gives CASSEVAWGNSPLHF.

The rearrangement links TRBV14 to TRBJ1-6, with D perhaps matching TRBD1 (5 bases). V gave up 0 bases and J gave up 10 bases, with 13 bases separating them. This CDR3 comprises 15 residues. The V gene's germline CDR1 is SGHDN and CDR2 FVKESK. CDR3: CASSQEAGSQSPLHF. Written as DNA, the CDR3 is TGTGCCAGCAGCCAAGAAGCAGGGAGTCAATCACCCCTCCACTTT.

The chain uses TRBV4-1 and TRBJ1-1; D possibly corresponds to TRBD1 (5 bases). Trimming cost V 3 bases and J 5 bases, with 19 bases left between them. CDR3 length: 16 amino acids. From germline, CDR1 is MGHRA and CDR2 YSYEKL. The CDR3 is CASSHTITGLGTEAFF. CDR3 coding DNA: TGCGCCAGCAGCCATACAATAACAGGTCTCGGAACTGAAGCTTTCTTT.

As regards this clonotype: This may be a read error: a much more frequent sequence differs by one nucleotide. The V and J genes are TRBV7-9 and TRBJ1-1; a weak D match, TRBD1 (6 bases). CDR3 length: 13 residues. Germline V gives CDR1 SEHNR, CDR2 FQNEAQ (reference sequence). The CDR3 protein is CASSWQGNTGAFF. The CDR3 DNA follows: TGTGCCAGCAGCTGGCAGGGGAACACTGGAGCTTTCTTT.

The chain recombines TRBV19 with TRBJ2-4; 12 nucleotides agree with TRBD2. V shed 1 base and J 1 base; nucleotides not matched to a gene: 5. This CDR3 contains 18 residues. Looked up from germline, CDR1 is LNHDA and CDR2 is SQIVND (reference sequence). The CDR3 DNA reads TGTGCCAGTAGTATAGGGACTAGCGGGATGTGGGCCAAAAACATTCAGTACTTC. Its translation is CASSIGTSGMWAKNIQYF. Filled out from reference TRBV19 and TRBJ2-4, the complete variable domain reads DGGITQSPKYLFRKEGQNVTLSCEQNLNHDAMYWYRQDPGQGLRLIYYSQIVNDFQKGDIAEGYSVSREKKESFPLTVTSAQKNPTAFYLCASSIGTSGMWAKNIQYFGAGTRLSVL.

Ten or more counts support this clonotype. The rearrangement uses TRBV7-2 and TRBJ2-7; 8 nucleotides match TRBD1. CDR3 size: 14 residues. The germline V gene has CDR1 SGHTA and CDR2 FQGNSA. The V and J ends lost 4 bases and 6 bases, in that order; junction bases with no gene match: 8. CDR3 region: CASSSPARGREQYF. In DNA form, the CDR3 reads TGTGCCAGCAGCTCGCCAGCCAGGGGGCGCGAGCAGTACTTC.

This clonotype was detected ten times or more. The chain joins TRBV3-1 to TRBJ2-7; D ambiguous. The CDR3 runs 12 residues. V was cut by 1 base and J by 4 bases, with 5 bases left in between. Germline CDR1 LGHDT, CDR2 YNNKEL (reference sequence). The CDR3, as DNA: TGTGCCAGCAGCCAAGTAACATACGAGCAGTACTTC. It translates to CASSQVTYEQYF.

The table lists this clonotype with many counts. The chain couples TRBV24-1 to TRBJ2-2; TRBD1 matches 8 bases. With 2 bases clipped from V and 6 bases from J, the junction kept 7 bases outside the gene matches. Per germline, CDR1 KGHDR and CDR2 SFDVKD. This CDR3 has 16 amino acids. Here the CDR3 DNA reads TGTGCCACCAGTGATTCCGGGACAGGACTCGCCGGGGAGCTGTTTTTT. Encoded protein: CATSDSGTGLAGELFF.